The 12 T cell receptor beta chains listed next were all sequenced from one sample in a study of regulatory T cells in long-lasting Graves disease. Time point: newly diagnosed GD, antithyroid drugs for less than 3 months. TCR sequences were obtained from RNA taken from PBMCs. The authors built TCR beta libraries using iRepertoire HTBI primers and Arm-PCR of CDR3 regions. MiXCR, applied by TCRdb to the multiplex PCR reads, yields one record per CDR3 protein. The repertoire holds around 250,000 distinct CDR3 sequences, around 20% seen once, with approximately 20% in the top ten. The source was peripheral blood mononuclear cells (PBMCs), collected at new diagnosis, from a patient treated with antithyroid drugs. All receptors derive from a female donor with Graves disease.

This clonotype appeared many times. CDR3 nucleotides: TGTGCCAGCTCCCAGAGGGGGGAAGACACCGGGGAGCTGTTTTTT. It translates to CASSQRGEDTGELFF. The chain recombines TRBV12-3 or TRBV12-4 with TRBJ2-2; possibly TRBD1 or TRBD2 for D (6 bases each). The CDR3 is made up of 15 amino acids. The V end lost 8 bases, the J end lost 3 bases, and 16 bases lay between the germline ends.

The chain carries TRBV20-1 and TRBJ2-3; 9 nucleotides align to TRBD2. This CDR3 contains 16 residues. Trimming at V came to 3 bases and at J to 3 bases, leaving 10 bases not matched to a gene. Per germline, CDR1 DFQATT and CDR2 SNEGSKA (reference sequence). DNA of the CDR3: TGCAGTGCTAGTACCCTAGGCGGGAGGGGTACAGATACGCAGTATTTT. Translation: CSASTLGGRGTDTQYF.

Only a few counts were recorded for this clonotype. This could be a read error, since a much larger clone is one nucleotide away. The chain couples TRBV2 to TRBJ2-5; TRBD2 aligns across 11 bases. TRBJ2-1 matches the DNA end more closely, so the J call is doubtful. Germline V CDR1 and CDR2: SNHLY, FYNNEI. This CDR3 is built from 13 residues. This CDR3 is CASGGLAGGEQFF. CDR3 DNA sequence: TGTGCCAGCGGTGGACTAGCGGGCGGTGAGCAGTTCTTC.

The chain has TRBV7-9 and TRBJ2-7; 8 bases line up with TRBD2. V lost 2 bases, J lost 3 bases, and 18 bases stayed unmatched. This CDR3 has 19 amino acids. Germline V gene sequence: CDR1 SEHNR, CDR2 FQNEAQ (reference sequence). The CDR3 DNA reads as TGTGCCAGCAGCTTATTACGGGGGGGACTAGGCGGGCAACTCTACGAGCAGTACTTC. This gives the protein CASSLLRGGLGGQLYEQYF. Full variable domain (remainder filled in from reference TRBV7-9 and TRBJ2-7): DTGVSQNPRHKITKRGQNVTFRCDPISEHNRLYWYRQTLGQGPEFLTYFQNEAQLEKSRLLSDRFSAERPKGSFSTLEIQRTEQGDSAMYLCASSLLRGGLGGQLYEQYFGPGTRLTVT.

This clonotype was found many times. V gene TRBV6-2 or TRBV6-3 combines with J gene TRBJ1-1; a possible D gene is TRBD1 (5 bases). CDR3 length: 15 residues. In germline, CDR1 is MNHEY, CDR2 SVGEGT. V was shortened by 5 bases and J by 0 bases, with 13 bases between the two germline ends. This CDR3 is CASSGALTVNTEAFF. The CDR3 coding sequence is TGTGCCAGCAGTGGGGCTCTGACCGTGAACACTGAAGCTTTCTTT.

V and J are TRBV20-1 and TRBJ1-2; D possibly corresponds to TRBD1 (5 bases). V was cut by 1 base and J by 7 bases, with 13 bases left in between. The CDR3 length is 13 residues. Germline V gene sequence: CDR1 DFQATT, CDR2 SNEGSKA (reference sequence). CDR3 DNA sequence: TGCAGTGCTAGAGTGGAACAGGTTGGTGGCTACACCTTC. This codes for CSARVEQVGGYTF.

This clonotype was seen only a few times. The chain employs TRBV11-3 and TRBJ2-5, with D possibly TRBD1 on 6 matching bases. CDR1 is SGHNT, CDR2 YENEEA, per germline. This CDR3 region has 17 residues. Trimming pared 1 base from V and 2 bases from J, leaving 17 bases between. DNA of the CDR3: TGTGCCAGCAGCTTAGTAGGGTTTTTGGACAGTCAAGAGACCCAGTACTTC. Residues: CASSLVGFLDSQETQYF.

This clonotype has ten or more counts. One end of the junction is discordant with germline, which a read error may explain. The chain couples TRBV4-1 to TRBJ1-1; a weak D match, TRBD1 (5 bases). Per the germline V gene, CDR1 is MGHRA and CDR2 is YSYEKL. This CDR3 is built from 14 residues. CDR3 in DNA: TGTGCCAGCAGCCAAGGGGAGATTAACACTGAAGCTTTCTTT. Residues: CASSQGEINTEAFF.

This clonotype came up many times. The rearrangement uses TRBV11-2 and TRBJ1-2; D possibly corresponds to TRBD1 (6 bases). V lost 5 bases and J 1 base, leaving 20 bases between the germline ends. The germline CDR1 and CDR2 sequences are SGHAT and FQNNGV. The CDR3 loop spans 17 amino acids. CDR3 in DNA: TGTGCCAGCAGCCGGGGAACCGGGACAAAACATAACTATGGCTACACCTTC. This sequence encodes CASSRGTGTKHNYGYTF.

This clonotype occurred many times. Here the CDR3 DNA reads TGCAGCGTTGAAAAGCAGGGGGCAGATGGCTACACCTTC. Protein: CSVEKQGADGYTF. V usage is TRBV29-1 and J usage is TRBJ1-2; 8 bases map to TRBD1. The germline V gene has CDR1 SQVTM and CDR2 ANQGSEA. The CDR3 has 13 amino acids. Germline trimming cut 2 bases from V and 6 bases from J; bases unmatched to any gene: 5.

This chain joins TRBV10-3 and TRBJ2-1; 9 bases fit TRBD2. This CDR3 contains 15 residues. Per the germline V gene, CDR1 is ENHRY and CDR2 is SYGVKD. V was clipped by 8 bases and J by 5 bases; unmatched bases: 10. The CDR3 sequence: CAIRPLAGGDNEQFF. The CDR3 DNA is TGTGCCATCCGCCCGTTGGCGGGAGGGGACAATGAGCAGTTCTTC.

This clonotype occurred many times. The V call is TRBV12-3 or TRBV12-4, the J call TRBJ1-4; D ambiguous. The V gene lost 5 bases and the J gene lost 6 bases, with 13 bases spanning the gap. The length of the CDR3 is 14 residues. Here the CDR3 reads CASSRTRKDEKLFF. The CDR3 DNA follows: TGTGCCAGCAGTCGAACTCGCAAGGATGAAAAACTGTTTTTT.